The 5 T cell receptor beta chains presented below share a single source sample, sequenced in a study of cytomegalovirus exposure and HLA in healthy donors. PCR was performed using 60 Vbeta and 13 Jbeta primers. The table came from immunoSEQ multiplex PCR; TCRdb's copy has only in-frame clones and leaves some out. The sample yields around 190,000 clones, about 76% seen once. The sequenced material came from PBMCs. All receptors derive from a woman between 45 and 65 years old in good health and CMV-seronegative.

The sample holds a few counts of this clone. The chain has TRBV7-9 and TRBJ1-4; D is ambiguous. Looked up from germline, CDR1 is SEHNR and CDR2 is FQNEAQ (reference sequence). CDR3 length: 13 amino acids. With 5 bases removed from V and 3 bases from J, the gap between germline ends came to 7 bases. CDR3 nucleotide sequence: TGTGCCAGCAGCGCGGAAGCTAATGAAAAACTGTTTTTT. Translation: CASSAEANEKLFF.

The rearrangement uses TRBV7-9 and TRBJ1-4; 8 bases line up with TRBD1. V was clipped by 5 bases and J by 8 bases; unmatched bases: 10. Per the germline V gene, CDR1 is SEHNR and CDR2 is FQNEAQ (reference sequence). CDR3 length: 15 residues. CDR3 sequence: CASSLGGTGWEKLFF. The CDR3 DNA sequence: TGTGCCAGCAGCCTAGGCGGGACAGGCTGGGAAAAACTGTTTTTT.

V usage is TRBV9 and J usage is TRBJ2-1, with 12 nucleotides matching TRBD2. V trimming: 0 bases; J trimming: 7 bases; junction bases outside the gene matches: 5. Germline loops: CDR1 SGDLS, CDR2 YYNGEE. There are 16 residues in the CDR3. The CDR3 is CASSVGGTSGGNEQFF. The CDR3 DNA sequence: TGTGCCAGCAGCGTAGGGGGTACTAGCGGGGGGAATGAGCAGTTCTTC.

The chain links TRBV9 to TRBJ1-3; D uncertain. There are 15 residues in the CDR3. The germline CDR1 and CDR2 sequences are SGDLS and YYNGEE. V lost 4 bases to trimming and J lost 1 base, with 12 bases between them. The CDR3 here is CASSHDGWSGNTIYF. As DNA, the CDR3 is TGTGCCAGCAGCCACGACGGGTGGTCTGGAAACACCATATATTTT.

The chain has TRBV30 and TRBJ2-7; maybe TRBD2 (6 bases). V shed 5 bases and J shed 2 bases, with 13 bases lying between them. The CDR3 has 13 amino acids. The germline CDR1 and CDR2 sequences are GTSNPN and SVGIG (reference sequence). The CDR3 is CAWSSGVAYEQYF. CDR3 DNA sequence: TGTGCCTGGTCCTCGGGGGTGGCCTACGAGCAGTACTTC.